This record covers a single T cell receptor (beta chain). Its antigen is undetermined. This sample stems from a study of stem cell transplantation in POMP-related autoinflammatory disease. Study-level points and caveats: Patients with PRAID showed a restricted number of unique TRB V-J gene pairings.

CDR1 is LNHDA and CDR2 is SQIVND in the germline V gene (reference sequence). CDR3 length: 15 residues. With V trimmed by 1 base and J by 6 bases, 3 bases remained unmatched. The data were produced by immunoSEQ multiplex PCR, yet TCRdb's version contains in-frame clones alone and is incomplete. Of about 6,900 clones in the sample, roughly four fifths were seen once. Sequenced material: a CXCR5-defined cell subset from PBMCs. The chain has TRBV19 and TRBJ1-6; TRBD1 matches at 7 bases. The origin of this receptor is a human donor in good health. CDR3 DNA: TGTGCCAGTAGTATAGCAACAGGGGCTAATTCACCCCTCCACTTT. It is translated as CASSIATGANSPLHF.